This T cell receptor (beta chain) is drawn from a study of cytomegalovirus exposure and HLA in healthy donors. Study results and limitations: An ancestry cluster, one associated with Asian ancestry, reportedly showed fewer N-insertions than the approximately 720-donor mean in a later analysis.

The study ran its PCR with 60 Vbeta and 13 Jbeta primers. Using immunoSEQ multiplex PCR, the repertoire was profiled, and TCRdb retains in-frame clones only, with some absent. The top ten clones hold approximately 6.5% of a sample with 150,000 or so clones, 65% to 85% of them seen once. With 0 bases removed from V and 2 bases from J, the gap between germline ends came to 7 bases. Germline V gene lookup returns CDR1 LNHNV and CDR2 YYDKDF (reference sequence). The CDR3 extends over 14 amino acids. To note about this clone: Its specificity is unknown.

V usage is TRBV15 and J usage is TRBJ1-2, with unresolved D. The sample was PBMCs. This receptor was obtained from a male donor in good health and CMV-seropositive. The CDR3 DNA is TGTGCCACCAGCAGAGATTTCGCGAACTATGGCTACACCTTC. Amino acid sequence: CATSRDFANYGYTF.